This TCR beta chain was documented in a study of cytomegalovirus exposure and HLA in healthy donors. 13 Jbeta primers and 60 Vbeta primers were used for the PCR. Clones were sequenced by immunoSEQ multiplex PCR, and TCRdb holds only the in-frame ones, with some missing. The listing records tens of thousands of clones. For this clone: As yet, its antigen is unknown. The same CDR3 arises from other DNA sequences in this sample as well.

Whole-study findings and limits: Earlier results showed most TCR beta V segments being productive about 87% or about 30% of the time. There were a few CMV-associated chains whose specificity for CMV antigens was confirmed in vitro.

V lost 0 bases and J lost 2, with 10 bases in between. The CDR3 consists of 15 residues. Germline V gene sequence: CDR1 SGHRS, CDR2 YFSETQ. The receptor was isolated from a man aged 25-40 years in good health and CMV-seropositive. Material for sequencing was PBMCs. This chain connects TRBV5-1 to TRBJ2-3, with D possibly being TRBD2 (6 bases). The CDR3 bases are TGCGCCAGCAGCTTGGCTACGGGGGACACAGATACGCAGTATTTT. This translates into CASSLATGDTDTQYF.